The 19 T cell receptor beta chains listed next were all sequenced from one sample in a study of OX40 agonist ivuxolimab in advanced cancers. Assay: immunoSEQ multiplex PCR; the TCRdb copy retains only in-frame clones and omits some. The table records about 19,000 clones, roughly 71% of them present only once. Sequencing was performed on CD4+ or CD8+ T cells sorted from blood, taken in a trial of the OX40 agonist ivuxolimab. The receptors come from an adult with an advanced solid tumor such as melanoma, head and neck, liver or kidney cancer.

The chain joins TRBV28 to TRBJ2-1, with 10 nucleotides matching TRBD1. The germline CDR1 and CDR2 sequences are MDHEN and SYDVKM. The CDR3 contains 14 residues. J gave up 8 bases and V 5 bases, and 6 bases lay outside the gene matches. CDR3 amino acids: CASSPDRGSDEQFF. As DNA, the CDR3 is TGTGCCAGCAGTCCGGACAGGGGGAGCGATGAGCAGTTCTTC. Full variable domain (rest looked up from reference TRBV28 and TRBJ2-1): DVKVTQSSRYLVKRTGEKVFLECVQDMDHENMFWYRQDPGLGLRLIYFSYDVKMKEKGDIPEGYSVSREKKERFSLILESASTNQTSMYLCASSPDRGSDEQFFGPGTRLTVL.

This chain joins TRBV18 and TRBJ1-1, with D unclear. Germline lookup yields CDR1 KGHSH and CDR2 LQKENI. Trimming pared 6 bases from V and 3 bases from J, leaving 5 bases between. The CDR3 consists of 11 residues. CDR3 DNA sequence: TGTGCCAGCTCGTCCGACACTGAAGCTTTCTTT. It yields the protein CASSSDTEAFF.

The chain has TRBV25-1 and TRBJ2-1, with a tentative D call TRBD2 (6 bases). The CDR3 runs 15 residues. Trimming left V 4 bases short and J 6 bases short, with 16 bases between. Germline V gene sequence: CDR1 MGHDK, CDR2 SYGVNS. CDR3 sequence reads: CASSGGESGANEQFF. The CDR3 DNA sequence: TGTGCCAGCAGTGGCGGGGAGAGTGGCGCCAATGAGCAGTTCTTC.

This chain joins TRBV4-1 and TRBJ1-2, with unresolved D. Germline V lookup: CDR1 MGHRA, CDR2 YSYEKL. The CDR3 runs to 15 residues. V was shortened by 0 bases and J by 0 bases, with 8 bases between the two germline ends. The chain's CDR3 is CASSQEKRSNYGYTF. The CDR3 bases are TGCGCCAGCAGCCAAGAGAAACGATCTAACTATGGCTACACCTTC.

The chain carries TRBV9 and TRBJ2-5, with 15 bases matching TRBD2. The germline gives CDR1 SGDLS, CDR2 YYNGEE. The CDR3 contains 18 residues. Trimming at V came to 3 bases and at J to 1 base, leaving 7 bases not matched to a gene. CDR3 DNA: TGTGCCAGCAGCGCCGGGACTAGCGGGGGGTCCTCCCAAGAGACCCAGTACTTC. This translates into CASSAGTSGGSSQETQYF.

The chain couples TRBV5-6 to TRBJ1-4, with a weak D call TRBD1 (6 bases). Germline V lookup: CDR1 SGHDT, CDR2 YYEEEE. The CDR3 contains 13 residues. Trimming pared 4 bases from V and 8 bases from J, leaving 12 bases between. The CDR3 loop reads CASSTRGGEKLFF. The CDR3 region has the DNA TGTGCCAGCAGCACCAGGGGAGGAGAAAAACTGTTTTTT.

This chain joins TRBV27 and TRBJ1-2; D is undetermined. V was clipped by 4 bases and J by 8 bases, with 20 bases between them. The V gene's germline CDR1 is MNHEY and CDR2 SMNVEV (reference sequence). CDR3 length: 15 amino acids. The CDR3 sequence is CASSSVPPRTGGYTF. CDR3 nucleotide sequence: TGTGCCAGCAGTTCGGTCCCCCCGAGAACGGGGGGCTACACCTTC.

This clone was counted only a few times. The CDR3 protein is CASSPLDSFYGYTF. The DNA for the CDR3 is TGTGCCAGCAGTCCTCTGGACAGTTTCTATGGCTACACCTTC. The chain employs TRBV28 and TRBJ1-2; TRBD1 is a possible D gene (6 bases). The V and J ends lost 5 bases and 4 bases respectively, with 14 bases between them. This CDR3 is 14 amino acids long. Germline CDR1 and CDR2: MDHEN and SYDVKM.

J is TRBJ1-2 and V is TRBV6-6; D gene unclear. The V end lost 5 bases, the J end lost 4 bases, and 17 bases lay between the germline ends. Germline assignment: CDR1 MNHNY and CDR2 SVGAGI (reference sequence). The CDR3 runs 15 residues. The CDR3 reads CASSHAREIFYGYTF. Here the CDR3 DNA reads TGTGCCAGCAGTCACGCAAGGGAAATATTCTATGGCTACACCTTC.

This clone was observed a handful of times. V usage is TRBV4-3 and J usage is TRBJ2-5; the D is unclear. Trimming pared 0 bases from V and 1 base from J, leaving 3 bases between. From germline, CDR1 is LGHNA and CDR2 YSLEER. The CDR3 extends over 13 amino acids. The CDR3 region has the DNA TGCGCCAGCAGCCAAGAACGCCAAGAGACCCAGTACTTC. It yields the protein CASSQERQETQYF.

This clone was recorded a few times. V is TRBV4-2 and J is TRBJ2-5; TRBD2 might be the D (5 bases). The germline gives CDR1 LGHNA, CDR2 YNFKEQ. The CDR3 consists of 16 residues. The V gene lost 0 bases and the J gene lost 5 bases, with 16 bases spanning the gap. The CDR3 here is CASSQEEGMGGETQYF. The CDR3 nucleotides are TGTGCCAGCAGCCAAGAAGAGGGTATGGGTGGGGAGACCCAGTACTTC.

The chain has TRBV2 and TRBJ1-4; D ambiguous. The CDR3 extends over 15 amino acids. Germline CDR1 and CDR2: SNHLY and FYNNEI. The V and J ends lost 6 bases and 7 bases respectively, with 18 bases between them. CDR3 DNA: TGTGCCAGCAGCGAATCCCCTTCCCGGGGTGAAAAACTGTTTTTT. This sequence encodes CASSESPSRGEKLFF.

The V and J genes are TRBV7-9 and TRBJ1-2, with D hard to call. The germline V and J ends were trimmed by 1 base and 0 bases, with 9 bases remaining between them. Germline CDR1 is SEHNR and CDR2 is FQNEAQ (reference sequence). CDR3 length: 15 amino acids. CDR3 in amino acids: CASSLEGPTNYGYTF. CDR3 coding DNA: TGTGCCAGCAGCTTAGAAGGGCCAACTAACTATGGCTACACCTTC. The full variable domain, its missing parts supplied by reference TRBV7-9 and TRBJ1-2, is DTGVSQNPRHKITKRGQNVTFRCDPISEHNRLYWYRQTLGQGPEFLTYFQNEAQLEKSRLLSDRFSAERPKGSFSTLEIQRTEQGDSAMYLCASSLEGPTNYGYTFGSGTRLTVV.

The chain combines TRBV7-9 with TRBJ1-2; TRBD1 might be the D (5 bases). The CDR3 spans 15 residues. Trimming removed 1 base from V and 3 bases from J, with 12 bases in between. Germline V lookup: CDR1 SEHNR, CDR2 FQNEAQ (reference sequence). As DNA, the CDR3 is TGTGCCAGCAGCTTAGGGTATGGGGCTGACTATGGCTACACCTTC. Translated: CASSLGYGADYGYTF. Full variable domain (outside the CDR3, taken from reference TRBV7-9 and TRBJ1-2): DTGVSQNPRHKITKRGQNVTFRCDPISEHNRLYWYRQTLGQGPEFLTYFQNEAQLEKSRLLSDRFSAERPKGSFSTLEIQRTEQGDSAMYLCASSLGYGADYGYTFGSGTRLTVV.

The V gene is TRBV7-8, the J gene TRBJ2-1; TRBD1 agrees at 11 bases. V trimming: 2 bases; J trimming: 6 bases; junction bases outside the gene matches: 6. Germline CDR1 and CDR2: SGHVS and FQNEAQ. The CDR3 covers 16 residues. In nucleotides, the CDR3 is TGTGCCAGCAGCTTACAAAGGACAGGGGGCGGCAATGAGCAGTTCTTC. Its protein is CASSLQRTGGGNEQFF.

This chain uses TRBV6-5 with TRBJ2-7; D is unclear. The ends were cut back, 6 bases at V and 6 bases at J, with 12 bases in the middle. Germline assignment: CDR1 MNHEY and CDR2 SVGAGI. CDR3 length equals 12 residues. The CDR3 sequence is CASSRGSSEQYF. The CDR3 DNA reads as TGTGCCAGCAGCCGCGGATCGTCCGAGCAGTACTTC.

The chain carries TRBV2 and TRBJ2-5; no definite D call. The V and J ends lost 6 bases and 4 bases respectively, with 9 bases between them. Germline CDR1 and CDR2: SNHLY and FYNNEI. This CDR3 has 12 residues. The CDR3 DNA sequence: TGTGCCAGCAGAGAGTTTCCAGAGACCCAGTACTTC. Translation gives CASREFPETQYF.

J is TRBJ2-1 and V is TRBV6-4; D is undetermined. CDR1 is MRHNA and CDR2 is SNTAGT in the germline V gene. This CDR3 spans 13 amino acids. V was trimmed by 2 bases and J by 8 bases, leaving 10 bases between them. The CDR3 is CASSDPSGHEQFF. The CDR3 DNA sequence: TGTGCCAGCAGTGACCCGTCGGGTCATGAGCAGTTCTTC.

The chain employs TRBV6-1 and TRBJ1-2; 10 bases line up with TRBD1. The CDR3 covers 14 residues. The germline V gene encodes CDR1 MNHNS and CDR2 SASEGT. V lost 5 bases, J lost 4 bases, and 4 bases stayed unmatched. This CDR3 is CASSTTGGSYGYTF. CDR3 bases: TGTGCCAGCAGTACGACAGGGGGCAGCTATGGCTACACCTTC.